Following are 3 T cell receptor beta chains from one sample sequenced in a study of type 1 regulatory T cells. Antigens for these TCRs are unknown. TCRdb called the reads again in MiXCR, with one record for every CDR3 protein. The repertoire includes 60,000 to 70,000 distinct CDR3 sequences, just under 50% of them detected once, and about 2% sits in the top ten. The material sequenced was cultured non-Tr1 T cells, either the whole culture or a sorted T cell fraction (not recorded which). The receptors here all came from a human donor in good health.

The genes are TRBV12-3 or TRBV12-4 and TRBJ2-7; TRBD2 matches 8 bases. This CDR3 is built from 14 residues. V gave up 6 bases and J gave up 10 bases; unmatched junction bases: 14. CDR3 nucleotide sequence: TGTGCCAGCAGCCCCCGGGAGGGCTCCTTCAACCAGTACTTC. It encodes CASSPREGSFNQYF.

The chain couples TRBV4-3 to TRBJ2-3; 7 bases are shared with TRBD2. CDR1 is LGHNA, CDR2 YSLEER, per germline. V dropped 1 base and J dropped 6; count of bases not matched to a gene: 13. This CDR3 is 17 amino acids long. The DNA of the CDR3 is TGCGCCAGCAGCCAAGTAGGACGGGGGGAACCTAGGGATACGCAGTATTTT. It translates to CASSQVGRGEPRDTQYF.

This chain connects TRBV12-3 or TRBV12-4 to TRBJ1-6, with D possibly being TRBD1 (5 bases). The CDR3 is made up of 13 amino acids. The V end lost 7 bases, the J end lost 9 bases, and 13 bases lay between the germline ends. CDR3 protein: CASTQTETSPLHF. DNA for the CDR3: TGTGCCAGCACCCAGACAGAGACTTCACCCCTCCACTTT.